Described below is a single T cell receptor beta chain sequence and its context. This sample was taken from a study of cytomegalovirus exposure and HLA in healthy donors. PCR primers comprised 60 Vbeta and 13 Jbeta primers. Sequencing used immunoSEQ multiplex PCR; TCRdb keeps in-frame clones, though not all of them. This repertoire shows 150,000 or so clones, 84% found once; its top ten account for 1.5% to 2.5%. V gave up 0 bases and J gave up 4 bases, with 10 bases separating them. The V gene's germline CDR1 is MNHEY and CDR2 SVGAGI. The CDR3 extends over 14 amino acids. The chain combines TRBV6-5 with TRBJ2-7; a weak D match, TRBD2 (5 bases). This TCR derives from a man aged 18-30 years in good health and CMV-seronegative. The material sequenced was PBMCs. Here the CDR3 reads CASSYSIGEYEQYF. The CDR3 nucleotides read TGTGCCAGCAGTTACTCTATCGGGGAGTACGAGCAGTACTTC.